These T cell receptor beta chains were read from a single sample in a study of patients and donors after allogeneic stem cell transplantation. TCRdb ran MiXCR on the RT-PCR reads and lists one entry per CDR3 protein. The repertoire holds some 30,000 distinct CDR3 sequences, with 35% to 40% as singletons. Sequencing was performed on blood, either unsorted or a sorted T cell fraction (not recorded which). These receptors all come from a human donor who was either an allogeneic HSCT recipient or a stem cell or donor lymphocyte infusion donor (not recorded which). It is not recorded whose cells these are; they may come from a transplant donor. Both conserved end residues are part of each CDR3. Fields, in order: V gene, J gene, D gene, clone size, CDR3 protein, CDR3 DNA. A D gene is named only where the DNA matches it firmly. Not all rows give a size; the values are once, few, many and, for expanded clones, a class.

TRBV20-1	TRBJ1-6	TRBD1	.	CSARAGQVDSPLHF	TGCAGTGCTAGAGCGGGACAGGTGGACTCACCCCTCCACTTT
TRBV12-3/TRBV12-4	TRBJ2-5	.	few	CASSFDTQETQYF	TGTGCCAGCAGTTTTGACACCCAAGAGACCCAGTACTTC
TRBV5-1	TRBJ2-3	.	.	CASKGLSDTQYF	TGCGCCAGCAAGGGACTTTCAGATACGCAGTATTTT
TRBV12-3/TRBV12-4	TRBJ1-1	.	few	CASIFVVGRQPNTEAFF	TGTGCCAGCATCTTCGTCGTCGGCAGGCAGCCGAACACTGAAGCTTTCTTT
TRBV20-1	TRBJ2-3	.	few	CSAPTGEADTQYF	TGCAGTGCCCCCACCGGGGAGGCAGATACGCAGTATTTT
TRBV12-3/TRBV12-4	TRBJ1-5	.	few	CASLQGYSNQPQHF	TGTGCCAGTCTTCAGGGATATAGCAATCAGCCCCAGCATTTT
TRBV7-9	TRBJ2-5	TRBD2	.	CASSLVGLEKETQYF	TGTGCCAGCAGCTTAGTCGGACTAGAGAAAGAGACCCAGTACTTC
TRBV6-2/TRBV6-3	TRBJ1-1	TRBD1	.	CASSYSLGTGLSEAFF	TGTGCCAGCAGTTACTCCCTCGGGACAGGACTTTCTGAAGCTTTCTTT
TRBV21-1	TRBJ2-7	.	.	CAKGDRFSYEQYF	TGTGCCAAGGGGGACAGGTTTTCCTACGAGCAGTACTTC
TRBV12-3/TRBV12-4	TRBJ2-7	TRBD1	.	CASRARGYEQYF	TGTGCCAGCAGAGCCAGGGGGTACGAGCAGTACTTC
TRBV7-9	TRBJ2-3	TRBD2	few	CAGSSGSTDTQYF	TGTGCCGGATCTAGCGGAAGCACAGATACGCAGTATTTT
TRBV4-2	TRBJ2-1	TRBD1	.	CASSQDLGTGGNEQFF	TGTGCCAGCAGCCAAGATCTAGGGACAGGGGGCAATGAGCAGTTCTTC
TRBV11-2	TRBJ2-7	TRBD1	.	CASRRTGERFYEQYF	TGTGCCAGCAGGAGAACAGGGGAAAGGTTCTACGAGCAGTACTTC
TRBV12-3/TRBV12-4	TRBJ2-5	TRBD2	.	CASSLSPGLAGYQETQYF	TGTGCCAGCAGTTTAAGTCCGGGACTAGCGGGGTACCAAGAGACCCAGTACTTC
TRBV12-3/TRBV12-4	TRBJ1-1	TRBD1	once	CASRPGTGNTEAFF	TGTGCCAGCAGGCCCGGGACAGGCAACACTGAAGCTTTCTTT
TRBV7-9	TRBJ1-1	.	once	CASSLGLTNTEAFF	TGTGCCAGCAGCTTAGGCCTCACGAACACTGAAGCTTTCTTT
TRBV29-1	TRBJ1-2	.	.	CSVEEKDSRLGSYGYTF	TGCAGCGTTGAAGAAAAGGACAGCCGATTAGGGTCCTATGGCTACACCTTC
TRBV7-9	TRBJ1-6	.	.	CASRPAGVVDSPLHF	TGTGCCAGCAGACCGGCGGGGGTGGTGGATTCACCCCTCCACTTT
TRBV3-1	TRBJ2-7	TRBD2	.	CASSLLSSGPPIF	TGTGCCAGCAGCCTCCTCTCTAGCGGACCTCCGATCTTC
TRBV12-3/TRBV12-4	TRBJ1-1	.	.	CASSGYSNTEAFF	TGTGCCAGCAGTGGGTATTCGAACACTGAAGCTTTCTTT
TRBV6-5	TRBJ2-1	.	.	CASSDRVEREFF	TGTGCCAGCAGTGACCGGGTCGAGAGGGAGTTCTTC
TRBV10-3	TRBJ2-7	TRBD2	once	CATGLAGGWSEQYF	TGTGCCACAGGACTAGCGGGAGGGTGGAGCGAGCAGTACTTC
TRBV7-9	TRBJ2-1	TRBD1	once	CASSLAWDRGYNEQFF	TGTGCCAGCAGCTTAGCCTGGGACAGGGGGTACAATGAGCAGTTCTTC
TRBV20-1	TRBJ1-2	.	few	CSATRGLDGYTF	TGCAGTGCTACAAGGGGACTTGATGGCTACACCTTC
TRBV29-1	TRBJ2-1	.	few	CSVDAPRFF	TGCAGCGTTGACGCCCCCCGGTTCTTC
TRBV7-2	TRBJ1-5	.	.	CASSLREKGNQPQHF	TGTGCCAGCAGCTTACGGGAGAAGGGCAATCAGCCCCAGCATTTT
TRBV5-1	TRBJ1-2	.	many	CASSHQGGGYTF	TGCGCCAGCAGCCATCAGGGAGGTGGCTACACCTTC
TRBV29-1	TRBJ2-6	.	.	CSVLPAGSGANVLTF	TGCAGCGTTCTCCCGGCTGGGTCTGGGGCCAACGTCCTGACTTTC
TRBV10-1	TRBJ1-2	TRBD1	.	CASSAGTGYGYTF	TGCGCCAGCAGTGCCGGGACAGGGTATGGCTACACCTTC